This TCR beta chain was captured in a study of T cells in Graves' hyperthyroidism and ophthalmopathy (dated by TCRdb to between 2019 and 2020). About the study as a whole: Peripheral blood samples were taken at the time of initial diagnosis, prior to any treatment. The paper reports TCR Vbeta CDR3 sequencing of some 140 peripheral blood samples: around 45 ophthalmopathy, under 80 hyperthyroidism and approximately 17 progressor patients. After sampling, hyperthyroidism patients received methimazole starting at 30 mg daily, and ophthalmopathy patients received high-dose intravenous methylprednisolone. TCR V-J signatures able to tell the groups apart were searched for in a discovery cohort of around 95 patients, of whom 40 to 45 had Graves' ophthalmopathy and roughly 58 had stable Graves' hyperthyroidism. Whether ophthalmopathy could be predicted prospectively was tested in an independent validation cohort made up of fewer than 20 hyperthyroidism patients plus 17 patients who later progressed to ophthalmopathy. For training and testing, the 100 or so patients in the discovery cohort were randomly divided in a 7:3 ratio. In about 6 Graves' hyperthyroidism patients, the study also compared T-cell repertoires from thyroid tissue with T-cell repertoires from blood. Findings and caveats that apply to the study as a whole: No statistical method was used to fix the sample size in advance, and group allocation was not hidden from the investigators. In cross-validation, a model built on a 13 V-J signature told ophthalmopathy apart from stable hyperthyroidism with approximately 90% sensitivity and roughly 81% specificity, and in testing the same model reached 80%/75%. In validation, the model predicted progression to ophthalmopathy a median of roughly 6.5 months before onset, with around 70% sensitivity and roughly 72% specificity. Most expanded thyroid clonotypes (frequency above 0.001) were also found in blood, which suggests that blood repertoires may mirror thyroid immune responses.

Concerning this clonotype: Its antigen has not been determined. Germline is not matched at one junction end, which may reflect a read error.

As encoded in the germline V gene (reference sequence), CDR1 is MNHEY while CDR2 is SMNVEV. From its cysteine to its phenylalanine, the CDR3 spans 14 amino acids. Left in the record is the CDR3 DNA by itself, 42 bases read in frame from the first base. Ophthalmopathy patients had moderately to severely active disease, with a Clinical Activity Score of 3 or more, a NOSPECS grade of 4 or more, and a disease duration of less than 3 months. Patients with uncontrolled infections, other autoimmune diseases, pregnancy or lactation were excluded. Diagnoses were established on the basis of clinical symptoms, serum thyroxine and TRAb, thyroid ultrasound, and orbital computed tomography. Ficoll-Paque density gradient centrifugation was used to isolate PBMCs from around 10 ml of fresh peripheral blood. Trizol reagent was used to extract total RNA, and RNA quality was then checked on an Agilent 2100 Bioanalyzer.

The TCR beta CDR3 regions were amplified from RNA transcripts. The TCR CDR3 was subjected to a first round of RT-PCR using the HTBI primer set and the Qiagen OneStep RT-PCR kit. The libraries were constructed in a second round of multiplex PCR and then size-selected and purified. Paired-end sequencing of the libraries was performed with 100 bp reads on an Illumina HiSeq2000. In the source study's methods: SOAPnuke was used to process the raw data, with reads discarded if the reads contained adapters or uncalled bases, had a mean Phred below 15, or lacked an exact constant-primer or identifier match. High-quality paired reads were merged using COPE v1.2.5, and each unique nucleotide sequence was defined as a clonotype. Clonotypes were aligned to IMGT TRBV, TRBD and TRBJ reference segments using MiTCR v1.1. Analysis was restricted to V-J combinations with a frequency above 0.0001, which covered 99.2% of repertoires. A TCS score was defined as the ratio of F50 (clonal expansion) to E x V (chaos), with BLOSUM62-based TCRdist applied between CDR3 peptides within each V-J. Welch's t-statistics and random forest reduced just over 500 V-J features to 10 to 15, which were used in a naive Bayes classifier (R e1071). In-frame beta chains were kept once TCRdb had trimmed the public reads at Q25 with fastp and called clones with MiXCR. Identical CDR3 proteins give one entry, which carries the most common genes and DNA. Clone size and V and J calls follow TCRdb, not the original study. The sample table records hundreds of thousands of distinct CDR3 sequences; about 20% of these occur just once. Clones ranked in the top ten supply 45% to 50% of the sample.

The clonotype was recovered from a man between 35 and 55 years old with Graves' ophthalmopathy. This chain joins TRBV27 to TRBJ1-5; the D gene is perhaps TRBD1, from 6 matching bases. The sample taken for sequencing was blood. CDR3 protein: CASSTAGVGQPPHF. In nucleotides, the sequence is TGTGCCAGCAGTACAGCAGGGGTGGGTCAGCCCCCGCATTTT.